A selection of T cell receptor beta chains follows, all from one sample in a study of PD-1 blockade in classical Hodgkin lymphoma. Sequenced by immunoSEQ multiplex PCR; TCRdb stores in-frame clones only, minus some. The table lists 100,000 or so clones, roughly 91% of them singletons. Material: peripheral blood mononuclear cells (PBMCs), obtained before the fourth cycle of nivolumab. The receptor set was obtained from a human donor with classical Hodgkin lymphoma. Both conserved end residues are part of each CDR3. D genes are given only for firm matches. The size of a clone is reported for some rows only, either as once, few or many, or as a class for expanded clones.

D	J	size	V	DNA	CDR3
NA	TRBJ1-5	NA	TRBV27	TGTGCCAGCAGCCCAACCCGGAGCAATCAGCCCCAGCATTTT	CASSPTRSNQPQHF
NA	TRBJ1-3	NA	TRBV6-5	TGTGCCAGCAGATCCCAGGGGAACGCTGGAAACACCATATATTTT	CASRSQGNAGNTIYF
TRBD1	TRBJ2-1	NA	TRBV27	TGTGCCAGCTGGGGGACAGGGGGCATCAATGAGCAGTTCTTC	CASWGTGGINEQFF
NA	TRBJ2-5	NA	TRBV5-6	TGTGCCAGCAGCAGCCCGGGACATCGAGAGACCCAGTACTTC	CASSSPGHRETQYF
NA	TRBJ1-3	NA	TRBV5-6	TGTGCCAGCAGCTTGGTGGCAGCCGGAAACACCATATATTTT	CASSLVAAGNTIYF
TRBD2	TRBJ2-5	NA	TRBV7-6	TGTGCCAGCAACGCCGGGACTAGTTTTGAGACCCAGTACTTC	CASNAGTSFETQYF
TRBD2	TRBJ2-7	NA	TRBV6-1	TGTGCCAGCAGTGAAGGCGGGAGGGCCCCTTACGAGCAGTACTTC	CASSEGGRAPYEQYF
NA	TRBJ1-3	NA	TRBV28	TGTGCCAGCAGCCCCTCCTCCACCATATATTTT	CASSPSSTIYF
NA	TRBJ2-1	NA	TRBV27	TGTGCCAGCAGTTTACCGGGGTTTCGGCTACGGGATGAGCAGTTCTTC	CASSLPGFRLRDEQFF
TRBD1	TRBJ2-4	NA	TRBV27	TGTGCCAGCAGCTCAACCTCACGACTGGGGTTTACGGGACAGGGGAGCAAAAACATTCAGTACTTC	CASSSTSRLGFTGQGSKNIQYF
NA	TRBJ2-1	NA	TRBV27	TGTGCCAGCAGTTTAGTCCGGAGCTCCTACAATGAGCAGTTCTTC	CASSLVRSSYNEQFF
NA	TRBJ1-1	once	TRBV6-5	TGTGCCAGCAGTTACGGGACGAGGGCGGACACTGAAGCTTTCTTT	CASSYGTRADTEAFF
TRBD1	TRBJ2-3	NA	TRBV5-1	TGCGCCAGCAGCCCGGGACAGAGCACAGATACGCAGTATTTT	CASSPGQSTDTQYF
NA	TRBJ2-3	once	TRBV18	TGTGCCAGCTCACGAGGCGGCACAGATACGCAGTATTTT	CASSRGGTDTQYF
NA	TRBJ2-7	NA	TRBV19	TGTGCCAGTAGTATCGGCGACAGTACCTACGAGCAGTACTTC	CASSIGDSTYEQYF
NA	TRBJ1-5	few	TRBV5-1	TGCGCCAGCAGCTTGGCCGTTGGCCAGCCCCAGCATTTT	CASSLAVGQPQHF
NA	TRBJ1-4	NA	TRBV18	TGTGCCAGTTCTGTCGGAGGGCAGACTAATGAAAAACTGTTTTTT	CASSVGGQTNEKLFF
NA	TRBJ2-7	NA	TRBV9	TGTGCCAGCAGTGTGGGACGAGAGACCTACGAGCAGTACTTC	CASSVGRETYEQYF
NA	TRBJ2-1	NA	TRBV15	TGTGCCACCAGCAGAGATGGGACCTCAGCGTTCAATGAGCAGTTCTTC	CATSRDGTSAFNEQFF
TRBD1	TRBJ1-5	NA	TRBV6-1	TGTGCCAGCAGTGAAGCTGGATTCGACCGGGACAGGGTTCAGCCTGGCAATCAGCCCCAGCATTTT	CASSEAGFDRDRVQPGNQPQHF
NA	TRBJ1-1	NA	TRBV6-5	TGTGCCAGCAGTTACCTTGGACAGATAGCAAACACTGAAGCTTTCTTT	CASSYLGQIANTEAFF
NA	TRBJ1-1	NA	TRBV7-9	TGTGCCAGCAGCCACTCGTTAGGACGTAACACTGAAGCTTTCTTT	CASSHSLGRNTEAFF
TRBD1	TRBJ1-1	NA	TRBV14	TGTGCCAGCAGCCGACAGGGGACCTTAGGCACTGAAGCTTTCTTT	CASSRQGTLGTEAFF
TRBD2	TRBJ2-1	NA	TRBV27	TGTGCCAGCAACAACGGGACTAGCGTATACAATGAGCAGTTCTTC	CASNNGTSVYNEQFF
NA	TRBJ1-1	NA	TRBV2	TGTGCCAGCAGTGAAACCGTATCGTGGGGTACCGAAGCTTTCTTT	CASSETVSWGTEAFF
TRBD2	TRBJ2-5	NA	TRBV29-1	TGCAGCGTTCCCCCGATCCCCAGGACTAGCGGGACCCAGTACTTC	CSVPPIPRTSGTQYF
TRBD2	TRBJ2-7	NA	TRBV27	TGTGCCAGCAGTTTAAGCGGGAGACGGTACGAGCAGTACTTC	CASSLSGRRYEQYF
NA	TRBJ1-3	NA	TRBV30	TGTGCCTGGACAGGGGCCTTTTCCCTAAACACCATATATTTT	CAWTGAFSLNTIYF